A selection of T cell receptor beta chains follows, all from one sample in a study of cytomegalovirus exposure and HLA in healthy donors. The repertoire was sequenced with immunoSEQ multiplex PCR; TCRdb's copy has only in-frame clones and lacks some. The table includes approximately 160,000 clones, 77% detected once. Sequencing was carried out using PBMCs. Receptors were obtained from a woman aged 25 to 45 in good health and CMV-seronegative. The CDR3 runs from the conserved cysteine through the conserved F or W. A D gene is named only where the DNA matches it firmly. Clone size is given for some rows only: seen once, a few or many times, or a class if the clone is expanded.

abundance,d_gene,v_gene,j_gene,CDR3nt,CDR3aa
-,-,TRBV7-2,TRBJ2-7,TGTGCCAGCAGCTTGATAGCGGTTATCTACGAGCAGTACTTC,CASSLIAVIYEQYF
-,-,TRBV6-1,TRBJ2-2,TGTGCCAGCAGTGAAGCGGCAACGAACACCGGGGAGCTGTTTTTT,CASSEAATNTGELFF
once,-,TRBV15,TRBJ2-3,TGTGCCACCAGACAGCAAAGCACAGATACGCAGTATTTT,CATRQQSTDTQYF
-,TRBD2,TRBV19,TRBJ2-2,TGTGCCAGTGCCCCGGGACTAGCGGGAGTGTTCGGGGAGCTGTTTTTT,CASAPGLAGVFGELFF
-,-,TRBV13,TRBJ2-7,TGTGCCAGCAGCTTAGGCATCCAGGGGGAGCAGTACTTC,CASSLGIQGEQYF
few,-,TRBV27,TRBJ2-1,TGTGCCAGCAGTTTATCTCGAGCGGGTAGGAATGAGCAGTTCTTC,CASSLSRAGRNEQFF
-,TRBD2,TRBV28,TRBJ2-4,TGTGCCAGCACCCACCCGGGGACTAGCGGTAAAAACATTCAGTACTTC,CASTHPGTSGKNIQYF
-,-,TRBV7-8,TRBJ1-1,TGTGCCAGCAGCTTAGTGTCTACGGGGGTGGCTGAAGCTTTCTTT,CASSLVSTGVAEAFF
-,TRBD2,TRBV27,TRBJ2-7,TGTGCCAGCAGTTTAGCGGGGACTAGCGGGAGGCCACCCTACGAGCAGTACTTC,CASSLAGTSGRPPYEQYF
-,-,TRBV6-1,TRBJ2-1,TGTGCCAGGAGAGACGGACAGCCTTACAATGAGCAGTTCTTC,CARRDGQPYNEQFF
-,TRBD2,TRBV11-2,TRBJ2-7,TGTGCCAGCAGCTTTCAGCGGGACGGCCGGTACGAGCAGTACTTC,CASSFQRDGRYEQYF
-,-,TRBV6-6,TRBJ2-1,TGTGCCAGCAGACGCGGCCGATACAATGAGCAGTTCTTC,CASRRGRYNEQFF